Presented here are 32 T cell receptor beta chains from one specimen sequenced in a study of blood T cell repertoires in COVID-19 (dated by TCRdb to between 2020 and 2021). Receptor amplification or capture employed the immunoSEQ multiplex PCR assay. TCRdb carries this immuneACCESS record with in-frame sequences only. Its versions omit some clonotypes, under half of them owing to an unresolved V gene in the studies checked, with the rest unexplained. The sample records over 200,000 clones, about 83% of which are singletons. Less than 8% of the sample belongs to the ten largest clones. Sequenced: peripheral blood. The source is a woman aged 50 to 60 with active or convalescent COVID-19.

The CDR3 sequence: CSGTRLAGGYEQYF. DNA for the CDR3: TGCAGCGGAACCCGACTAGCGGGAGGATACGAGCAGTACTTC. The rearrangement links TRBV29-1 to TRBJ2-7; 13 bases are shared with TRBD2. This CDR3 has 14 residues. J gave up 4 bases and V 7 bases, and 7 bases lay outside the gene matches. CDR1 and CDR2 (germline): SQVTM, ANQGSEA.

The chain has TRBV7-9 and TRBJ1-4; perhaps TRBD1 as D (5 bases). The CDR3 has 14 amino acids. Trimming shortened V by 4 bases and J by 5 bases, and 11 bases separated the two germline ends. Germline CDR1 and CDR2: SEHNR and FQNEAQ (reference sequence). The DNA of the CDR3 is TGTGCCAGCAGCTCCCAGGGAAACAATGAAAAACTGTTTTTT. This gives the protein CASSSQGNNEKLFF. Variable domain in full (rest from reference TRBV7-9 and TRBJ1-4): DTGVSQNPRHKITKRGQNVTFRCDPISEHNRLYWYRQTLGQGPEFLTYFQNEAQLEKSRLLSDRFSAERPKGSFSTLEIQRTEQGDSAMYLCASSSQGNNEKLFFGSGTQLSVL.

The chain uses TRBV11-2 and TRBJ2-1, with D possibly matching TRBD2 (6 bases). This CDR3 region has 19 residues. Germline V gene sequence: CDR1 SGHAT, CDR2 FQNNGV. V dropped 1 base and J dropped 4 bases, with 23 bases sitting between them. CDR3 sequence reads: CASSLAPVMRGGPYNEQFF. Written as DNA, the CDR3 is TGTGCCAGCAGCTTAGCCCCGGTAATGCGGGGAGGCCCTTACAATGAGCAGTTCTTC.

The CDR3 DNA sequence: TGTGCCAGCAGCCCATCTAGCGGGCGTAGCACAGATACGCAGTATTTT. It translates to CASSPSSGRSTDTQYF. The V and J genes are TRBV7-9 and TRBJ2-3; 8 positions match TRBD2. The germline CDR1 and CDR2 sequences are SEHNR and FQNEAQ (reference sequence). With 5 bases clipped from V and 0 bases from J, the junction kept 7 bases outside the gene matches. The length of the CDR3 is 16 residues.

CDR3 amino acids: CASSPRTSGSNPGEQFF. In DNA form, the CDR3 reads TGTGCCAGCAGCCCCCGGACTAGCGGGTCAAACCCCGGCGAGCAGTTCTTC. The V and J genes are TRBV7-3 and TRBJ2-1; 11 bases agree with TRBD2. V was pared by 5 bases and J by 10 bases, with 16 bases of the junction left unmatched. The CDR3 runs 17 residues. CDR1 SGHTA and CDR2 FQGTGA come from the germline V gene.

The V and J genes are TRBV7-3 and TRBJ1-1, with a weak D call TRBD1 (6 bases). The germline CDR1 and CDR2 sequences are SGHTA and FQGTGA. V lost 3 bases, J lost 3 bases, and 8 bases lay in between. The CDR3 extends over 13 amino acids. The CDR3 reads CASSLQGYTEAFF. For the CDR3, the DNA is TGTGCCAGCAGCTTGCAGGGGTACACTGAAGCTTTCTTT.

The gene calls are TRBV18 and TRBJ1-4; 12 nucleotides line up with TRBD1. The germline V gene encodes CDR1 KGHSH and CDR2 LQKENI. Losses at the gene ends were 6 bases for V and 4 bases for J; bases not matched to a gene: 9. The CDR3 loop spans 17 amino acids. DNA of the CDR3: TGTGCCAGCTCTCGGGACAGGGGGCTTACCCTTAATGAAAAACTGTTTTTT. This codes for CASSRDRGLTLNEKLFF.

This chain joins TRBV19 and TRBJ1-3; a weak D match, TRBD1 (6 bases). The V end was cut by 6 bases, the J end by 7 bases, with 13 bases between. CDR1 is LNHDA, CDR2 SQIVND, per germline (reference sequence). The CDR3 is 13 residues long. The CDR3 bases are TGTGCCAGTAGAACCACAGGGAACAACACCATATATTTT. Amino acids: CASRTTGNNTIYF.

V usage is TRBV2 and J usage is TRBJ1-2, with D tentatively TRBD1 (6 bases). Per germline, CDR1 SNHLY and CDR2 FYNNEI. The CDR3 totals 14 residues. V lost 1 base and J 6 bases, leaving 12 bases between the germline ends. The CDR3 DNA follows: TGTGCCAGCAGTGAAGAGTCACAGGGTAATGGCTACACCTTC. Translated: CASSEESQGNGYTF.

The CDR3 spells CASHRDRAIEAFF. The CDR3 coding sequence is TGTGCCAGCCACCGGGACAGGGCTATTGAAGCTTTCTTT. The rearrangement links TRBV2 to TRBJ1-1; 9 nucleotides line up with TRBD1. CDR1 SNHLY and CDR2 FYNNEI come from the germline V gene. Losses at the gene ends were 8 bases for V and 7 bases for J; bases not matched to a gene: 8. The CDR3 is 13 residues long.

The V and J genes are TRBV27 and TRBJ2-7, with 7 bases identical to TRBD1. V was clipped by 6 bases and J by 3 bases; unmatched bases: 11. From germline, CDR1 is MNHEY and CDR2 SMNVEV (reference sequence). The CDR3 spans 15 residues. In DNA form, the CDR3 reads TGTGCCAGCAGGGCCCCAGGGACAGTAATCTACGAGCAGTACTTC. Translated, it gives CASRAPGTVIYEQYF.

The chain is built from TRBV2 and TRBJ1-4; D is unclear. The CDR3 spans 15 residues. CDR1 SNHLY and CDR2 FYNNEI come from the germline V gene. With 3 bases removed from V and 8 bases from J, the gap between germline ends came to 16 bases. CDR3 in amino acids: CASSERQRFGEKLFF. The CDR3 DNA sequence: TGTGCCAGCAGTGAGAGGCAACGATTTGGGGAAAAACTGTTTTTT.

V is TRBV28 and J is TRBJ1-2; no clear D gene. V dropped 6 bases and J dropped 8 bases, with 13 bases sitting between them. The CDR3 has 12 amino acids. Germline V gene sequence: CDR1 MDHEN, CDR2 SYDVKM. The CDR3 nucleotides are TGTGCCAGCAGGCCCCAGAGCGGCGGCTACACCTTC. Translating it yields CASRPQSGGYTF.

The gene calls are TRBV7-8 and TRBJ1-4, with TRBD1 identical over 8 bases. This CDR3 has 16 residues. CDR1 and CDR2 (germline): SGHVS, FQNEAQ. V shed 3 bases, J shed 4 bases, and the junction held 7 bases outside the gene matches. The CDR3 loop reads CASSFRLGQGNEKLFF. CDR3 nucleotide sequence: TGTGCCAGCAGCTTTAGACTAGGACAGGGTAATGAAAAACTGTTTTTT.

The CDR3 bases are TGTGCCATTAGGCCTGGGGAGCACGGGGAGCTGTTTTTT. Protein product: CAIRPGEHGELFF. The chain uses TRBV6-5 and TRBJ2-2; tentative D call: TRBD2 (5 bases). The CDR3 is made up of 13 amino acids. Germline V gives CDR1 MNHEY, CDR2 SVGAGI. Trimming left V 10 bases short and J 7 bases short, with 16 bases between.

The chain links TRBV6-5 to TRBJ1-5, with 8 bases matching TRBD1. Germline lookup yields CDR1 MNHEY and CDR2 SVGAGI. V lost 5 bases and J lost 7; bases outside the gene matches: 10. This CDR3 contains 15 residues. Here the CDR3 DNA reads TGTGCCAGCAGTCCTAGCAGGGGGCGAAGACAGCCCCAGCATTTT. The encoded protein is CASSPSRGRRQPQHF.

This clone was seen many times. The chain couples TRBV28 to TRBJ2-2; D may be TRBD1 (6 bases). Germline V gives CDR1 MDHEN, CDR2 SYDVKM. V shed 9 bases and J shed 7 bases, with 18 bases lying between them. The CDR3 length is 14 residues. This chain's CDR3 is CASITGFFGGELFF. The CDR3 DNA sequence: TGTGCCAGTATTACAGGGTTTTTCGGCGGGGAGCTGTTTTTT.

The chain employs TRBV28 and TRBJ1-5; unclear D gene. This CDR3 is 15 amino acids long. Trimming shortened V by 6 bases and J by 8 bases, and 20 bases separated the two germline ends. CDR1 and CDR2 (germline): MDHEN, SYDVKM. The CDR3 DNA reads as TGTGCCAGCAGCTCGACTGGGGATTTGGAGGAGCCCCAGCATTTT. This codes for CASSSTGDLEEPQHF.

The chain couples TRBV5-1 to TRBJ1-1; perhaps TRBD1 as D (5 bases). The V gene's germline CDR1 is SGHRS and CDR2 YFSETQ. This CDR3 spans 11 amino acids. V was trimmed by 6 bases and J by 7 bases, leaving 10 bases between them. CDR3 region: CASIGGSEAFF. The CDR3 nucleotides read TGCGCCAGCATCGGGGGGAGTGAAGCTTTCTTT.

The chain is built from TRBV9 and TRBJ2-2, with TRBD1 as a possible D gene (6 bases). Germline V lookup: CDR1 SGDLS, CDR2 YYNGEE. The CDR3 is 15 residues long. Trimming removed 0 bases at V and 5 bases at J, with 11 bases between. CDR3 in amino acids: CASSVGAGVTGELFF. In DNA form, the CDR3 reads TGTGCCAGCAGCGTAGGAGCAGGGGTAACCGGGGAGCTGTTTTTT. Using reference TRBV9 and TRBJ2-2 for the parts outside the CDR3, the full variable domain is DSGVTQTPKHLITATGQRVTLRCSPRSGDLSVYWYQQSLDQGLQFLIQYYNGEERAKGNILERFSAQQFPDLHSELNLSSLELGDSALYFCASSVGAGVTGELFFGEGSRLTVL.

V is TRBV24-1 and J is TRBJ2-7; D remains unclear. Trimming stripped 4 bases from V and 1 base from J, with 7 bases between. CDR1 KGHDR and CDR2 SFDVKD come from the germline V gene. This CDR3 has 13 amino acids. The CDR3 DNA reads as TGTGCCACCAGTGACTCCAGGTCCTACGAGCAGTACTTC. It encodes CATSDSRSYEQYF.

CDR3 nucleotides: TGTGCCAGCAGCTTGGGCCAGGCGAACTATGGCTACACCTTC. Its translation is CASSLGQANYGYTF. The V gene is TRBV5-5, the J gene TRBJ1-2; D not resolved. The germline V gene has CDR1 SGHKS and CDR2 YYEKEE (reference sequence). The CDR3 consists of 14 residues. V gave up 0 bases and J gave up 2 bases, with 8 bases separating them.

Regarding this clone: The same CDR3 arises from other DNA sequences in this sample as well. The CDR3 spells CASSLAGGSGANVLTF. The CDR3 coding sequence is TGCGCCAGCAGCCTAGCGGGGGGATCTGGGGCCAACGTCCTGACTTTC. The chain recombines TRBV5-1 with TRBJ2-6, with 11 bases fitting TRBD2. J lost 1 base, V lost 4 bases, and 1 base had no gene match. Germline CDR1 and CDR2: SGHRS and YFSETQ. CDR3 size: 16 residues.

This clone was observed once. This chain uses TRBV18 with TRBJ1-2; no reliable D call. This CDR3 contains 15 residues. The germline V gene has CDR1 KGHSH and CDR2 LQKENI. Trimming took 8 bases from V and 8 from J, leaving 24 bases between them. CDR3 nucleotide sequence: TGTGCCAGCAAGCCTAGCTTCGAGATAGTCGGCGGCTACACCTTC. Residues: CASKPSFEIVGGYTF.

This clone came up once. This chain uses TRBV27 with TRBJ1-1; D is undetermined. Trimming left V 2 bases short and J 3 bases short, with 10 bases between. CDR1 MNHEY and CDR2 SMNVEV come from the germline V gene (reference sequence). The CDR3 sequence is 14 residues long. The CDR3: CASSLVSGYTEAFF. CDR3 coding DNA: TGTGCCAGCAGTTTAGTTTCGGGGTACACTGAAGCTTTCTTT.

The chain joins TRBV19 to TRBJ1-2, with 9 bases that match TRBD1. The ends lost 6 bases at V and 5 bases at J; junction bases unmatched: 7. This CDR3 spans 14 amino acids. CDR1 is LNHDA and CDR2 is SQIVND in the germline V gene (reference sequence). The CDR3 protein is CASRRGTGRYGYTF. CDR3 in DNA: TGTGCCAGTAGGAGAGGGACAGGGCGGTATGGCTACACCTTC. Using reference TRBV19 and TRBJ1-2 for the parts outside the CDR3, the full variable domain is DGGITQSPKYLFRKEGQNVTLSCEQNLNHDAMYWYRQDPGQGLRLIYYSQIVNDFQKGDIAEGYSVSREKKESFPLTVTSAQKNPTAFYLCASRRGTGRYGYTFGSGTRLTVV.

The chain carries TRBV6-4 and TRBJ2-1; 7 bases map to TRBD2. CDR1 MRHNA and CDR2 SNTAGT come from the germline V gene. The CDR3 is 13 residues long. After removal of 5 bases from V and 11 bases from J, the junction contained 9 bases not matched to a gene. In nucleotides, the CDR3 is TGTGCCAGCAGTTTCAATTCGGGAGGAAAGCAGTTCTTC. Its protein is CASSFNSGGKQFF.

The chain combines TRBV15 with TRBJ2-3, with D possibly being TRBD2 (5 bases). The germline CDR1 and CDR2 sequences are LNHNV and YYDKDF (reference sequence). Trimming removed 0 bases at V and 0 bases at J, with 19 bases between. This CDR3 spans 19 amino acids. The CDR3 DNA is TGTGCCACCAGCAGAGATTTGCCGGGGAGCCGGACCAGCACAGATACGCAGTATTTT. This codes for CATSRDLPGSRTSTDTQYF.

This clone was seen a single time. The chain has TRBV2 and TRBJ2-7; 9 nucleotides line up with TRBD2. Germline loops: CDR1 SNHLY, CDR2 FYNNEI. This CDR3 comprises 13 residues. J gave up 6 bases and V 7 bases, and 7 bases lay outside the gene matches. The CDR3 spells CASTGAGGTEQYF. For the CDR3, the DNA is TGTGCCAGCACCGGAGCGGGAGGTACCGAGCAGTACTTC.

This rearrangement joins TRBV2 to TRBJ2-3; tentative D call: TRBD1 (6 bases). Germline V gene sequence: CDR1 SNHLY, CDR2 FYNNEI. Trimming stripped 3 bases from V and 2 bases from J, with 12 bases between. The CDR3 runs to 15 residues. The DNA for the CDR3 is TGTGCCAGCAGTGACAGGGGCACCTTCACAGATACGCAGTATTTT. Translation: CASSDRGTFTDTQYF.

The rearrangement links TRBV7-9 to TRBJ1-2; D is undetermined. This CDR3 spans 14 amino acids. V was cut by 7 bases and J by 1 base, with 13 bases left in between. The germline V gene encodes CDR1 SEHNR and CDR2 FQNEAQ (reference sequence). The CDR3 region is CASILGRDNYGYTF. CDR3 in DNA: TGTGCCAGCATCCTGGGCCGGGATAACTATGGCTACACCTTC.

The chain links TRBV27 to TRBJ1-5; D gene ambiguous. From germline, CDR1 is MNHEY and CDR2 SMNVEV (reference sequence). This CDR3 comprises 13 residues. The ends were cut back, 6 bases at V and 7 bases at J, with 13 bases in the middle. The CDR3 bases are TGTGCCAGCAGGTTAGGGCCCCTCCAGCCCCAGCATTTT. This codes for CASRLGPLQPQHF.